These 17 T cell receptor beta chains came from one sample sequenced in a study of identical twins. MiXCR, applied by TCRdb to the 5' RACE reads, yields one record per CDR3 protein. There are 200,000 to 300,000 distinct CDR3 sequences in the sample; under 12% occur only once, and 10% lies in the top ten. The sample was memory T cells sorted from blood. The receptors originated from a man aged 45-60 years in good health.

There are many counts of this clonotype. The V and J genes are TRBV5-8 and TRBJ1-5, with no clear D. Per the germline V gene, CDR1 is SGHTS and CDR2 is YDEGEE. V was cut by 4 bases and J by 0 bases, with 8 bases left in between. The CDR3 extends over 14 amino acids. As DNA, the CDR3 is TGTGCCAGCAGCCCCGCCCATAGCAATCAGCCCCAGCATTTT. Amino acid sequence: CASSPAHSNQPQHF.

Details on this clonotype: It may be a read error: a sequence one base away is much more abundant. The chain's CDR3 is CASSLNRGSGANGLTF. As DNA, the CDR3 is TGTGCCAGCAGCTTGAACAGGGGATCTGGGGCCAACGGCCTGACTTTC. This chain joins TRBV13 and TRBJ2-6; 7 bases align to TRBD1. Looked up from germline, CDR1 is PRHDT and CDR2 is FYEKMQ (reference sequence). CDR3 length equals 16 residues. The variable domain in full, completed from reference TRBV13 and TRBJ2-6, reads AAGVIQSPRHLIKEKRETATLKCYPIPRHDTVYWYQQGPGQDPQFLISFYEKMQSDKGSIPDRFSAQQFSDYHSELNMSSLELGDSALYFCASSLNRGSGANGLTFGAGSRLTVL.

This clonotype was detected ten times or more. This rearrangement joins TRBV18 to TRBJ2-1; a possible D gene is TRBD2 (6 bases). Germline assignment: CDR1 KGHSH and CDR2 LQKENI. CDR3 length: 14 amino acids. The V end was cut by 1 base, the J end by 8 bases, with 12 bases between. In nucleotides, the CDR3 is TGTGCCAGCTCACCACTGGAGGGGTCGTATGAGCAGTTCTTC. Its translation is CASSPLEGSYEQFF.

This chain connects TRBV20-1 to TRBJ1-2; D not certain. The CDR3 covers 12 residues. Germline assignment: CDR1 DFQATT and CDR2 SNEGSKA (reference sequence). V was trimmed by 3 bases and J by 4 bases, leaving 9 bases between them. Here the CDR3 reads CSARFSAYGYTF. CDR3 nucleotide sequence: TGCAGTGCTAGGTTTAGTGCCTATGGCTACACCTTC.

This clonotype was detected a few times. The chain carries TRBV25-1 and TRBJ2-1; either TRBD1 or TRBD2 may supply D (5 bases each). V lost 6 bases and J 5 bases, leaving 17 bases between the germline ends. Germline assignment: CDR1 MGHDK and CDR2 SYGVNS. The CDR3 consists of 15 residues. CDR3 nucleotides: TGTGCCAGCAGACAAACCGGGACCATAAACAATGAGCAGTTCTTC. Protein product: CASRQTGTINNEQFF.

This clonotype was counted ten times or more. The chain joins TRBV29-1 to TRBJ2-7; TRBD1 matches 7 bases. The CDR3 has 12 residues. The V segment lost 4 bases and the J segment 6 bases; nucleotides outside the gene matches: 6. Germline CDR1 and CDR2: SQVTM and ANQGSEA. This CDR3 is CSVGGYRGEQYF. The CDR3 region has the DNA TGCAGCGTTGGGGGATACAGGGGCGAGCAGTACTTC.

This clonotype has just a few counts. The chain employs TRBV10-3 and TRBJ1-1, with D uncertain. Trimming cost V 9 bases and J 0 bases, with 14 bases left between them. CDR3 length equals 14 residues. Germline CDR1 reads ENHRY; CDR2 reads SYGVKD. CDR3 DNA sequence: TGTGCCATTAAAACGGCCAGCATGAACACTGAAGCTTTCTTT. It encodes CAIKTASMNTEAFF.

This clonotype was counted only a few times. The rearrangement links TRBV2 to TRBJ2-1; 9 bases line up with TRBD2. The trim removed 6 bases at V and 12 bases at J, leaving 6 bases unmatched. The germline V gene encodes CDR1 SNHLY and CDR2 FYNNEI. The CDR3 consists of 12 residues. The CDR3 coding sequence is TGTGCCAGCAGGAATAGCGGGAGATCGCAGTTCTTC. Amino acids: CASRNSGRSQFF.

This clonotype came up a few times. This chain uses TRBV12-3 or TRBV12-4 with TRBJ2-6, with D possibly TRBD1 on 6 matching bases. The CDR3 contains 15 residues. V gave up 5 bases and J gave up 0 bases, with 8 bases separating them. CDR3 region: CASSRTDSGANVLTF. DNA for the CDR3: TGTGCCAGCAGTCGGACAGACTCTGGGGCCAACGTCCTGACTTTC.

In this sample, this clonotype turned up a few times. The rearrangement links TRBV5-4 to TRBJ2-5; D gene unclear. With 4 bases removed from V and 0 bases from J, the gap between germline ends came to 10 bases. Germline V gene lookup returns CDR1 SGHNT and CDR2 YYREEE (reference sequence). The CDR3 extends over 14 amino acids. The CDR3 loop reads CASSLRPNQETQYF. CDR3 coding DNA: TGTGCCAGCAGCCTTCGACCTAACCAAGAGACCCAGTACTTC.

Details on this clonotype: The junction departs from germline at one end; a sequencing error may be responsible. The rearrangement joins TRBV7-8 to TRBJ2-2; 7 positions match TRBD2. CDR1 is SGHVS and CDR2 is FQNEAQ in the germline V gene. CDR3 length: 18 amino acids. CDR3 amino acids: CASSSPVGRELRTWELFF. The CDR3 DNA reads TGTGCCAGCAGCTCCCCGGTGGGGCGGGAGCTCCGCACCTGGGAGCTGTTTTTT.

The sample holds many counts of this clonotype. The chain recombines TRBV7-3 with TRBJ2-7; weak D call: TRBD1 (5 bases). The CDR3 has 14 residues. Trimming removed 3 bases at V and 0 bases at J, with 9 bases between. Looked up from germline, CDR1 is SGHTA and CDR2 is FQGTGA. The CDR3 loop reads CASSLTVSSYEQYF. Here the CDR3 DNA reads TGTGCCAGCAGCTTGACAGTTAGCTCCTACGAGCAGTACTTC.

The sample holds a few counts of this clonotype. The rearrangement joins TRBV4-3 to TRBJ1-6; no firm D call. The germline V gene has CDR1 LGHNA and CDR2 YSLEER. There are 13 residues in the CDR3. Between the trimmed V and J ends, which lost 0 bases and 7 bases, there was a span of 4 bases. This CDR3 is CASSQDWNSPLHF. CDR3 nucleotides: TGCGCCAGCAGCCAAGATTGGAATTCACCCCTCCACTTT.

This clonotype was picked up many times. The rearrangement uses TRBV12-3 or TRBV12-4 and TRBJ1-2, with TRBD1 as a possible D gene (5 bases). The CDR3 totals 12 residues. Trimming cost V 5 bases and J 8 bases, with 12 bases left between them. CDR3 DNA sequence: TGTGCCAGCAGTGCCGGGACGCGAGGCTACACCTTC. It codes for CASSAGTRGYTF.

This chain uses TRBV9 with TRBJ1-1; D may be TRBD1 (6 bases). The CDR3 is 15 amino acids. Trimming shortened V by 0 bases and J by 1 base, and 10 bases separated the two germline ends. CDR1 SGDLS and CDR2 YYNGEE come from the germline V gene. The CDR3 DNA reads TGTGCCAGCAGCGTAGGGGGGCGGCGGAACACTGAAGCTTTCTTT. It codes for CASSVGGRRNTEAFF.

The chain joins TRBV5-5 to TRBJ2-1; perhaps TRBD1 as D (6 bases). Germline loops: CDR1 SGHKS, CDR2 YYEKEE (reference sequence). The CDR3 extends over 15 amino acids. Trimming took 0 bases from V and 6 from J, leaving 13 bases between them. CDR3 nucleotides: TGTGCCAGCAGCTTGGAGTTCAGGGGACGCAATGAGCAGTTCTTC. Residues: CASSLEFRGRNEQFF.

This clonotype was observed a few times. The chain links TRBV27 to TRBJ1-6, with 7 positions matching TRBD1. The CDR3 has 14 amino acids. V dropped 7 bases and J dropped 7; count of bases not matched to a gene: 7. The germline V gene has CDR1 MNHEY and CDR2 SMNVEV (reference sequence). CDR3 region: CASKGPGQNSPLHF. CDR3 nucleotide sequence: TGTGCCAGCAAAGGACCGGGACAGAATTCACCCCTCCACTTT.